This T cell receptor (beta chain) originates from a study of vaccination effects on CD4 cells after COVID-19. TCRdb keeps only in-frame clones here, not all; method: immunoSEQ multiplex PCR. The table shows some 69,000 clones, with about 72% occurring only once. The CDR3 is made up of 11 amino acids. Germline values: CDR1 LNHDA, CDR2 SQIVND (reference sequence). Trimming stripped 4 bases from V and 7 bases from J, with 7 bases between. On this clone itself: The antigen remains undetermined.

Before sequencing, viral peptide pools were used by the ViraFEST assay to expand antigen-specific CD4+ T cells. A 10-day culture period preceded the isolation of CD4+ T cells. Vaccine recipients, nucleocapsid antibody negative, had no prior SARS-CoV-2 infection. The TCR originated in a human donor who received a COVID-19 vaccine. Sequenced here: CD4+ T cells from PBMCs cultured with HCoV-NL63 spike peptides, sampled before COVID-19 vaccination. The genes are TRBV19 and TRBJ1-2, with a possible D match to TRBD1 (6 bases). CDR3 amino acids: CASSNRVGYTF. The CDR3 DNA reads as TGTGCCAGTAGTAACAGGGTTGGCTACACCTTC.